The clone carrying this TCR beta chain was seen only once. No antigen is known for it. This entry is derived from a study of cytomegalovirus exposure and HLA in healthy donors. General observations from the study: Cytomegalovirus-associated status was assigned to around 160 TCR beta chains. According to reports, the classifier identified cytomegalovirus status with high specificity and sensitivity.

CDR3 length: 13 residues. Trimming removed 1 base at V and 2 bases at J, with 5 bases between. Germline assignment: CDR1 SGHNT and CDR2 YENEEA. Amplification used 60 Vbeta primers and 13 Jbeta primers. The method was immunoSEQ multiplex PCR; TCRdb's version includes in-frame clones alone and lacks a portion of them. The profile covers 210,000 or so clones, with 85% appearing a single time and roughly 0.22% taken by the ten largest. The genes are TRBV11-3 and TRBJ1-1; D might be TRBD1 (5 bases). The clonotype originates from a girl aged 2 to 10 in good health and CMV-seronegative. The specimen was PBMCs. CDR3 coding DNA: TGTGCCAGCAGCTTAGGGACAAACACTGAAGCTTTCTTT. Translation gives CASSLGTNTEAFF.